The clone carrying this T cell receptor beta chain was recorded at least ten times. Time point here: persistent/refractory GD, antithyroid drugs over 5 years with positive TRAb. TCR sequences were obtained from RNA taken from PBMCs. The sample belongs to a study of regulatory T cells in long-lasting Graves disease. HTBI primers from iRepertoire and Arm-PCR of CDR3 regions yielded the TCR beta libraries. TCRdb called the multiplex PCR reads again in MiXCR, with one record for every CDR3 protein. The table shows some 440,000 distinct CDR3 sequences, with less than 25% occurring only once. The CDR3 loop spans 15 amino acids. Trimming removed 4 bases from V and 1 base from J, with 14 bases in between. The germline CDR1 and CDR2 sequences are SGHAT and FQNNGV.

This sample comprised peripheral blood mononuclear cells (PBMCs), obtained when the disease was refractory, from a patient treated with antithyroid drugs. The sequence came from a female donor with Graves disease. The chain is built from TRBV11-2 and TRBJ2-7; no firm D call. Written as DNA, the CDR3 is TGTGCCAGCAGCTCGCAACACGTTAGATCCTACGAGCAGTACTTC. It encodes CASSSQHVRSYEQYF.